This is a list of T cell receptor beta chains from one sample in a study of T-cell memory formation after mild COVID-19. TCRdb reprocessed the 5' RACE reads with MiXCR, giving one entry per CDR3 protein. This sample carries fewer than 300,000 distinct CDR3 sequences, approximately 16% of them seen once, and the ten largest clones take roughly a fifth. The sample consisted of PBMCs or a T cell subset sorted from them (not recorded which). These receptor sequences come from a man aged 18 to 29 who had mild COVID-19 (a few samples of this study predate the infection). Cell type and time point are not known. The CDR3 runs from the conserved cysteine through the conserved F or W. A D gene is named only where the DNA matches it firmly. The size field is filled for only some rows; it gives once, few, many or a size class.

v_call	d_call	clone_size	j_call	cdr3_nt	cdr3_aa
TRBV7-3	.	.	TRBJ2-5	TGTGCCAGCAGCTTAGAGGCCATTCAAGAGACCCAGTACTTC	CASSLEAIQETQYF
TRBV6-1	.	.	TRBJ1-5	TGTGCCAGCCAGGACAGCCATCAGCCCCAGCATTTT	CASQDSHQPQHF
TRBV4-1	TRBD2	.	TRBJ2-2	TGCGCCAGCACCCTGATTCTAGCGGGGAACACCGGGGAGCTGTTTTTT	CASTLILAGNTGELFF
TRBV6-5	.	few	TRBJ1-1	TGTGCCAGCAGTACCCTAACAGGGAACACTGAAGCTTTCTTT	CASSTLTGNTEAFF
TRBV20-1	.	few	TRBJ2-5	TGCAGTGCTTGGGTTTGGGAGACCCAGTACTTC	CSAWVWETQYF
TRBV7-3	TRBD2	few	TRBJ2-1	TGTGCCAGCAGCTTAGTAGCGGGGAGCCGTCTCTACAATGAGCAGTTCTTC	CASSLVAGSRLYNEQFF
TRBV6-2/TRBV6-3	.	few	TRBJ1-4	TGTGCCAGCAGTGGGAATGAAAAACTGTTTTTT	CASSGNEKLFF
TRBV5-1	.	.	TRBJ2-7	TGCGCCAGCAGCTTGGGTCGAGTGGGGGAGGTCGAGCAGTACTTC	CASSLGRVGEVEQYF
TRBV19	.	.	TRBJ2-5	TGTGCCAGTAGTGGGTCGAGGGCGGAGACCCAGTACTTC	CASSGSRAETQYF
TRBV28	TRBD1	few	TRBJ2-3	TGTGCCACCTCTCCCCGGGACAGAAGCACAGATACGCAGTATTTT	CATSPRDRSTDTQYF
TRBV3-1	TRBD2	many	TRBJ2-4	TGTGCCAGCAGCCGAGATGGACTAGCGGGGAGGGGAAACATTCAGTACTTC	CASSRDGLAGRGNIQYF
TRBV4-2	.	.	TRBJ1-5	TGTGCCAGCAGCCAACCCCTAGCGGGGACTCGGCACGGCAATCAGCCCCAGCATTTT	CASSQPLAGTRHGNQPQHF
TRBV6-2/TRBV6-3	.	.	TRBJ2-1	TGTGCCAGCAGTCCGGGACACTCGGGGCTCAATGAGCAGTTCTTC	CASSPGHSGLNEQFF
TRBV7-2	TRBD2	few	TRBJ2-1	TGTGCCAGCAGCTTTTACAGCGGGGGGGATGAGCAGTTCTTC	CASSFYSGGDEQFF
TRBV6-5	TRBD2	.	TRBJ2-5	TGTGCCAGCAGTCGCAAAGCGGGGGAGGGGGAGACCCAGTACTTC	CASSRKAGEGETQYF